The 6 T cell receptor beta chains presented below share a single source sample, sequenced in a study of T cell repertoires in cytomegalovirus infection. TCRdb called the reads again in MiXCR, with one record for every CDR3 protein. The repertoire holds 350,000 to 500,000 distinct CDR3 sequences, with roughly 30% as singletons. Material for sequencing was PBMCs. These receptors all come from a human donor in good health (CMV status not recorded). Some clones in this sample may be carry-over from other donors' samples.

This sequence joins TRBV2 and TRBJ2-1; 9 nucleotides align to TRBD2. The germline CDR1 and CDR2 sequences are SNHLY and FYNNEI. The junction had 14 bases not matched to a gene; V was cut back by 7 bases and J by 10 bases. The CDR3 consists of 15 residues. CDR3 coding DNA: TGTGCCAGCAACATTTGGCGGGGGGGAGGGAAGGAGCAGTTCTTC. Amino acids: CASNIWRGGGKEQFF. Together with reference TRBV2 and TRBJ2-1, the CDR3 gives the full variable domain: EPEVTQTPSHQVTQMGQEVILRCVPISNHLYFYWYRQILGQKVEFLVSFYNNEISEKSEIFDDQFSVERPDGSNFTLKIRSTKLEDSAMYFCASNIWRGGGKEQFFGPGTRLTVL.

This clonotype was seen only a few times. The chain links TRBV20-1 to TRBJ1-1; D is ambiguous. Trimming took off 6 bases at V and 0 bases at J, with 14 bases between the two ends. CDR1 DFQATT and CDR2 SNEGSKA come from the germline V gene (reference sequence). CDR3 length equals 14 residues. The CDR3 region is CSAHKIPMNTEAFF. The DNA of the CDR3 is TGCAGTGCGCATAAAATCCCGATGAACACTGAAGCTTTCTTT.

The CDR3 DNA follows: TGCGCCAGCAGCCGTCCCCCACCAGGCGCCATCTCTGGGGCCAACGTCCTGACTTTC. Its protein product is CASSRPPPGAISGANVLTF. V is TRBV5-1 and J is TRBJ2-6, with D hard to call. Germline V gene sequence: CDR1 SGHRS, CDR2 YFSETQ. Between the trimmed V and J ends, which lost 4 bases and 0 bases, there was a span of 20 bases. The CDR3 consists of 19 residues.

The chain joins TRBV20-1 to TRBJ2-7, with 7 bases lining up with TRBD1. The junction had 12 bases not matched to a gene; V was cut back by 4 bases and J by 6 bases. Germline-derived CDR1 and CDR2 are DFQATT and SNEGSKA (reference sequence). The CDR3 has 14 amino acids. The CDR3 loop reads CSATSPDRAGEQYF. CDR3 nucleotide sequence: TGCAGTGCTACGAGCCCAGACAGGGCTGGCGAGCAGTACTTC.

There are many counts of this clonotype. The chain is built from TRBV7-2 and TRBJ2-7, with a weak D call TRBD2 (6 bases). V was trimmed by 3 bases and J by 2 bases, leaving 11 bases between them. The CDR3 has 14 residues. Germline-derived CDR1 and CDR2 are SGHTA and FQGNSA. The CDR3 region is CASSFQRVAYEQYF. DNA for the CDR3: TGTGCCAGCAGCTTCCAGCGGGTGGCCTACGAGCAGTACTTC.

In this sample, this clonotype turned up many times. The chain links TRBV7-2 to TRBJ1-2, with D hard to call. This CDR3 region has 14 residues. V was shortened by 0 bases and J by 10 bases, with 15 bases between the two germline ends. CDR1 and CDR2 from the germline V gene are SGHTA and FQGNSA. The DNA of the CDR3 is TGTGCCAGCAGCTTAGCGTTGAGATATAATGACTACACCTTC. This gives the protein CASSLALRYNDYTF. Full variable domain (remainder filled in from reference TRBV7-2 and TRBJ1-2): GAGVSQSPSNKVTEKGKDVELRCDPISGHTALYWYRQSLGQGLEFLIYFQGNSAPDKSGLPSDRFSAERTGGSVSTLTIQRTQQEDSAVYLCASSLALRYNDYTFGSGTRLTVV.